These 9 T cell receptor beta chains originate from one sample sequenced in a study of T-cell reconstitution after alpha-beta-depleted transplantation in children. Construction of the TCRbeta library involved unique molecular identifiers. MiXCR, applied by TCRdb to the PCR reads, yields one record per CDR3 protein. The sample lists about 980,000 distinct CDR3 sequences; roughly 31% were seen once. This sample comprised PBMCs, mostly from graft donor cells, obtained 360 days after TCRalphabeta/CD19-depleted stem cell transplant. These receptors were collected from a boy under two years old who had a stem cell transplant for SCID, so the T cells may come from the graft donor.

This chain links TRBV7-9 with TRBJ2-3; possibly TRBD1 for D (5 bases). Trimming cost V 5 bases and J 2 bases, with 14 bases left between them. The CDR3 loop spans 15 amino acids. Per germline, CDR1 SEHNR and CDR2 FQNEAQ (reference sequence). Here the CDR3 reads CASSPLGLLTDTQYF. The DNA for the CDR3 is TGTGCCAGCAGCCCTTTGGGGCTTCTCACAGATACGCAGTATTTT.

In its sample, this clonotype was seen a few times. This rearrangement joins TRBV12-3 or TRBV12-4 to TRBJ2-7; perhaps TRBD2 as D (5 bases). This CDR3 has 15 amino acids. V was pared by 7 bases and J by 9 bases, with 25 bases between. The CDR3, as DNA: TGTGCCAGCACTCCCCACGCCGGGTCGGGGAGCCGGCAGTACTTC. Translation: CASTPHAGSGSRQYF.

This clonotype occurred once. No conserved phenylalanine or tryptophan is present at the end of the CDR3, so a read error is the likely explanation. J is TRBJ2-5 and V is TRBV12-3 or TRBV12-4; no reliable D call. There are 15 residues in the CDR3. Trimming removed 2 bases from V and 2 bases from J, with 12 bases in between. CDR3 nucleotides: TGTGCCAGCAGTTTACGCGGCAGATTTCAAGAGACCCAGTACTAC. It yields the protein CASSLRGRFQETQYY.

This chain uses TRBV7-2 with TRBJ2-7, with D possibly being TRBD2 (6 bases). CDR1 and CDR2 from the germline V gene are SGHTA and FQGNSA. The CDR3 covers 15 residues. Deletions cut 1 base from V and 0 bases from J, with 10 bases between. CDR3 nucleotide sequence: TGTGCCAGCAGCTTAGGGCTAGCGCACTCCTACGAGCAGTACTTC. Its protein is CASSLGLAHSYEQYF. The complete variable domain, with remaining parts taken from reference TRBV7-2 and TRBJ2-7, reads GAGVSQSPSNKVTEKGKDVELRCDPISGHTALYWYRQSLGQGLEFLIYFQGNSAPDKSGLPSDRFSAERTGGSVSTLTIQRTQQEDSAVYLCASSLGLAHSYEQYFGPGTRLTVT.

This clonotype was seen more than once but under ten times. The rearrangement links TRBV10-3 to TRBJ2-7; 9 positions match TRBD2. CDR1 and CDR2 from the germline V gene are ENHRY and SYGVKD. J gave up 6 bases and V 4 bases, and 16 bases lay outside the gene matches. The CDR3 loop spans 17 amino acids. The CDR3 reads CAISGRGLAGNSREQYF. CDR3 nucleotide sequence: TGTGCCATCAGTGGTAGGGGTCTAGCGGGGAATTCTCGCGAGCAGTACTTC.

This clonotype was counted only a few times. This chain joins TRBV20-1 and TRBJ2-3, with D possibly called TRBD1 or TRBD2 (5 bases each). The germline V gene has CDR1 DFQATT and CDR2 SNEGSKA (reference sequence). This CDR3 spans 14 amino acids. Between the trimmed V and J ends, which lost 3 bases and 1 base, there was a span of 11 bases. The CDR3 reads CSARGPGRTDTQYF. CDR3 bases: TGCAGTGCTAGGGGACCCGGCCGCACAGATACGCAGTATTTT.

The chain combines TRBV5-1 with TRBJ2-5; tentative D call: TRBD2 (6 bases). This CDR3 has 17 residues. Per germline, CDR1 SGHRS and CDR2 YFSETQ. Deletions cut 0 bases from V and 2 bases from J, with 17 bases between. The CDR3 protein is CASSLAVVLAAQETQYF. CDR3 DNA sequence: TGCGCCAGCAGCTTGGCCGTGGTACTAGCAGCGCAAGAGACCCAGTACTTC.

This chain uses TRBV7-2 with TRBJ2-5; no definite D call. Trimming took off 2 bases at V and 3 bases at J, with 16 bases between the two ends. The germline gives CDR1 SGHTA, CDR2 FQGNSA. The CDR3 is made up of 16 amino acids. CDR3 loop: CASSLLVLTIKETQYF. CDR3 nucleotide sequence: TGTGCCAGCAGCTTACTGGTCTTGACAATCAAAGAGACCCAGTACTTC.

The rearrangement links TRBV7-9 to TRBJ2-3; the match to TRBD1 covers 7 bases. CDR3 size: 16 residues. Germline lookup yields CDR1 SEHNR and CDR2 FQNEAQ (reference sequence). J lost 4 bases, V lost 4 bases, and 11 bases had no gene match. The CDR3 protein is CASSSPGQQSPDTQYF. CDR3 bases: TGTGCCAGCAGCTCGCCGGGACAGCAATCTCCAGATACGCAGTATTTT.